A selection of T cell receptor beta chains follows, all from one sample in a study of technical replicates of blood from a few donors. Data came from immunoSEQ multiplex PCR; TCRdb stores just in-frame clones and leaves some out. The table has some 94,000 clones, about 96% seen once; the top ten hold approximately 0.36%. The sample was T cells isolated from PBMCs. The source of these receptors is a human donor in good health. CDR3s include the opening cysteine and the closing phenylalanine or tryptophan. D genes are given only for firm matches. Some rows mark clone size as missing; the rest say once, few, many or name a class of expanded clone.

CDR3 DNA: TGTGCCAGCAGCTTAGAACTAGCGGCCTCCTACGAGCAGTACTTC; CDR3 protein: CASSLELAASYEQYF; J gene: TRBJ2-7; clone size: .; V gene: TRBV7-2; D gene: TRBD2
CDR3 DNA: TGTGCCAGCAGCTTGGAGGGGGCGGCCTACAATGAGCAGTTCTTC; CDR3 protein: CASSLEGAAYNEQFF; J gene: TRBJ2-1; clone size: .; V gene: TRBV5-5; D gene: TRBD1
CDR3 DNA: TGCGCCAGCAGCCAGTACAGGGGGAGAACGGGAGAAAAACTGTTTTTT; CDR3 protein: CASSQYRGRTGEKLFF; J gene: TRBJ1-4; clone size: .; V gene: TRBV4-3; D gene: TRBD1
CDR3 DNA: TGTGCCAGCAGCTTAGCGCTATACGGGAGTGACACAGATACGCAGTATTTT; CDR3 protein: CASSLALYGSDTDTQYF; J gene: TRBJ2-3; clone size: .; V gene: TRBV7-9; D gene: .
CDR3 DNA: TGTGCCACCCAGAATTCTCAGGGTAGTTCACCCCTCCACTTT; CDR3 protein: CATQNSQGSSPLHF; J gene: TRBJ1-6; clone size: .; V gene: TRBV28; D gene: .
CDR3 DNA: TGTGCCAGCAGCTTGGTTACCAGATCCGGGGAGCTGTTTTTT; CDR3 protein: CASSLVTRSGELFF; J gene: TRBJ2-2; clone size: once; V gene: TRBV7-8; D gene: .
CDR3 DNA: TGTGCCTGGAGTACCGGCGGGGGGATCTACGAGCAGTACTTC; CDR3 protein: CAWSTGGGIYEQYF; J gene: TRBJ2-7; clone size: .; V gene: TRBV30; D gene: TRBD2
CDR3 DNA: TGTGCCAGCAGTCGGGACAGGGGGCGGTCTGGCTACACCTTC; CDR3 protein: CASSRDRGRSGYTF; J gene: TRBJ1-2; clone size: .; V gene: TRBV6-6; D gene: TRBD1
CDR3 DNA: TGCAGCGTGCACCTAGCGGGAGTCTTTGCCTACGAGCAGTACTTC; CDR3 protein: CSVHLAGVFAYEQYF; J gene: TRBJ2-7; clone size: .; V gene: TRBV29-1; D gene: TRBD2
CDR3 DNA: TGTGCCAGCAGGCAGGGGACTATGAACACTGAAGCTTTCTTT; CDR3 protein: CASRQGTMNTEAFF; J gene: TRBJ1-1; clone size: .; V gene: TRBV6-5; D gene: .
CDR3 DNA: TGTGCCAGCAGTACATCTAATCAGCCCCAGCATTTT; CDR3 protein: CASSTSNQPQHF; J gene: TRBJ1-5; clone size: .; V gene: TRBV27; D gene: .
CDR3 DNA: TGTGCCAGCAGACTCAGGGCAACTAATGAAAAACTGTTTTTT; CDR3 protein: CASRLRATNEKLFF; J gene: TRBJ1-4; clone size: .; V gene: TRBV5-5; D gene: .
CDR3 DNA: TGTGCCAGCACCGCCGGGACTAGAAGTCCGGTCGAGCAGTACTTC; CDR3 protein: CASTAGTRSPVEQYF; J gene: TRBJ2-7; clone size: .; V gene: TRBV6-5; D gene: TRBD2
CDR3 DNA: TGTGCCAGCTCGAGGGAAAAGAACACTGAAGCTTTCTTT; CDR3 protein: CASSREKNTEAFF; J gene: TRBJ1-1; clone size: .; V gene: TRBV18; D gene: .
CDR3 DNA: TGTGCCAGCAGCCCCGTCCGCCAAGAGACCCAGTACTTC; CDR3 protein: CASSPVRQETQYF; J gene: TRBJ2-5; clone size: .; V gene: TRBV7-9; D gene: .
CDR3 DNA: TGTGCCAGTAGTATAGTGAGCGGGCTCTCCTACAATGAGCAGTTCTTC; CDR3 protein: CASSIVSGLSYNEQFF; J gene: TRBJ2-1; clone size: .; V gene: TRBV19; D gene: .
CDR3 DNA: TGTGCCAGCAGCCTCGGGAGAAACACTGAAGCTTTCTTT; CDR3 protein: CASSLGRNTEAFF; J gene: TRBJ1-1; clone size: once; V gene: TRBV5-5; D gene: .
CDR3 DNA: TGTGCCAGCAGTTCCGCCTTGCTAGCGTTCTCCTACAATGAGCAGTTCTTC; CDR3 protein: CASSSALLAFSYNEQFF; J gene: TRBJ2-1; clone size: .; V gene: TRBV27; D gene: .
CDR3 DNA: TGTGCCAGTAGAGCAAGACAGGCCTACAGGTCCTACAATGAGCAGTTCTTC; CDR3 protein: CASRARQAYRSYNEQFF; J gene: TRBJ2-1; clone size: .; V gene: TRBV19; D gene: .
CDR3 DNA: TGTGCCAGCAGTTATCTCACGGAGGGGTACTACGAGCAGTACTTC; CDR3 protein: CASSYLTEGYYEQYF; J gene: TRBJ2-7; clone size: .; V gene: TRBV6-6; D gene: .
CDR3 DNA: TGTGCCAGCAGTGAAGTGGGAGTTAACACTGAAGCTTTCTTT; CDR3 protein: CASSEVGVNTEAFF; J gene: TRBJ1-1; clone size: .; V gene: TRBV2; D gene: .
CDR3 DNA: TGTGCCAGTAGTATAGAGACGGGGGTTAGCAATCAGCCCCAGCATTTT; CDR3 protein: CASSIETGVSNQPQHF; J gene: TRBJ1-5; clone size: .; V gene: TRBV19; D gene: .